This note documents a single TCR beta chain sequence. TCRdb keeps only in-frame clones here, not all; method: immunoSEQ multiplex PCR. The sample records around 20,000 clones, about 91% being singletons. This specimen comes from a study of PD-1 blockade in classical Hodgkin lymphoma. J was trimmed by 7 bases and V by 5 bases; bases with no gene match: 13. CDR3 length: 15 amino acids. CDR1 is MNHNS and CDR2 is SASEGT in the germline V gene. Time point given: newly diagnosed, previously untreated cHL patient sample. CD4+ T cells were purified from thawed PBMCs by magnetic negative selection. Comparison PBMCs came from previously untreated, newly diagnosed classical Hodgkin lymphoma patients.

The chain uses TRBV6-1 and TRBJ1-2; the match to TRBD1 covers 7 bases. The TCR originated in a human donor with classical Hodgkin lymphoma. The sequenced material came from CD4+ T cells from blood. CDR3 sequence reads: CASSLERGGAGGYTF. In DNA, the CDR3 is TGTGCCAGCAGTCTCGAGCGAGGGGGCGCGGGTGGCTACACCTTC.